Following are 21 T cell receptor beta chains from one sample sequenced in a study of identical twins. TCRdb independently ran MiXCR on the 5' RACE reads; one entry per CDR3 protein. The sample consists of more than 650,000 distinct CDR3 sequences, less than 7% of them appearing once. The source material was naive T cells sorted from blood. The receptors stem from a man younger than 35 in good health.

The CDR3 here is CASSPTLETSSYEQYF. The CDR3 nucleotides are TGTGCCAGCTCACCGACCTTGGAGACCTCGAGCTACGAGCAGTACTTC. This rearrangement joins TRBV18 to TRBJ2-7; D gene uncertain. CDR1 is KGHSH and CDR2 is LQKENI in the germline V gene. Trimming left V 3 bases short and J 3 bases short, with 18 bases between. This CDR3 is built from 16 residues.

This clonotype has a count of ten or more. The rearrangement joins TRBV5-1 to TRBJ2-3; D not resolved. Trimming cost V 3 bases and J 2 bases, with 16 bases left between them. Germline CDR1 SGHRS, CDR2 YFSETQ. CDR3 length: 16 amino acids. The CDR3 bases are TGCGCCAGCAGCTCTAAGCCGCAGCCCTCCACAGATACGCAGTATTTT. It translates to CASSSKPQPSTDTQYF. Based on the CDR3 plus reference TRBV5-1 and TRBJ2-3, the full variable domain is KAGVTQTPRYLIKTRGQQVTLSCSPISGHRSVSWYQQTPGQGLQFLFEYFSETQRNKGNFPGRFSGRQFSNSRSEMNVSTLELGDSALYLCASSSKPQPSTDTQYFGPGTRLTVL.

The CDR3 loop reads CASSLAPGLEQYV. The CDR3 DNA is TGTGCCAGCAGCTTAGCGCCGGGGTTGGAGCAGTACGTC. The chain has TRBV7-8 and TRBJ2-7; D perhaps matches TRBD2 (5 bases). CDR1 is SGHVS, CDR2 FQNEAQ, per germline. The ends were cut back, 0 bases at V and 7 bases at J, with 10 bases in the middle. CDR3 length equals 13 residues.

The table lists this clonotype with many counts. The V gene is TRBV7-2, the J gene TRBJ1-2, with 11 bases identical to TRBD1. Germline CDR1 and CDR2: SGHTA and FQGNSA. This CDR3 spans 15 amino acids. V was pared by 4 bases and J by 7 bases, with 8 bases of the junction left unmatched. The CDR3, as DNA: TGTGCCAGCAGCTCAGAGGGACAGGGGGGTGGTGGCTACACCTTC. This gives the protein CASSSEGQGGGGYTF.

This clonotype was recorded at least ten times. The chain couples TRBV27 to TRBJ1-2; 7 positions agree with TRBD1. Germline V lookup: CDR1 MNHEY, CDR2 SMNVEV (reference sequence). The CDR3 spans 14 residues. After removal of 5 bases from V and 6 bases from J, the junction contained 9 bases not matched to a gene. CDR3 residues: CASSPNQGVDGYTF. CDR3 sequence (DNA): TGTGCCAGCAGTCCGAACCAGGGGGTGGATGGCTACACCTTC.

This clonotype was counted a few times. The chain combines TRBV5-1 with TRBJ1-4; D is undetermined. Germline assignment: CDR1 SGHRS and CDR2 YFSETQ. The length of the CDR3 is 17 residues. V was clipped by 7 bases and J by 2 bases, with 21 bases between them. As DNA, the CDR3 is TGCGCCAGCGGGATCGGCCCTGGTAGAGGGACTAATGAAAAACTGTTTTTT. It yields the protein CASGIGPGRGTNEKLFF.

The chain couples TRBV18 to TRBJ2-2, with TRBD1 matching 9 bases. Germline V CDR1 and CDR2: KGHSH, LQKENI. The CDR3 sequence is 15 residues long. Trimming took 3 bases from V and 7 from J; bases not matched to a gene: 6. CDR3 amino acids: CASSPGTGWHGELFF. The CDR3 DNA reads TGTGCCAGCTCACCCGGGACAGGGTGGCACGGGGAGCTGTTTTTT.

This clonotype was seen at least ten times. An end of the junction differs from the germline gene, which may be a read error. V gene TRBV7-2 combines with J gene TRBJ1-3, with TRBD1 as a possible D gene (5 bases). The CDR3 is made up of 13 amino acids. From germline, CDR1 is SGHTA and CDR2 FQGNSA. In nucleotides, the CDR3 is TGTGCCAGCAGCCCCCGCCGGGACGGACCGGAAGGTTTT. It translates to CASSPRRDGPEGF.

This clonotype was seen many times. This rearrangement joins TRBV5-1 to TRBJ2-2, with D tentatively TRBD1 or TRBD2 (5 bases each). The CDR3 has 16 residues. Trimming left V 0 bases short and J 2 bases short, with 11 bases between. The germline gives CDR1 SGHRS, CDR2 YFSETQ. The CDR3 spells CASSLAAGTNTGELFF. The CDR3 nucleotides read TGCGCCAGCAGCTTGGCCGCAGGGACCAACACCGGGGAGCTGTTTTTT.

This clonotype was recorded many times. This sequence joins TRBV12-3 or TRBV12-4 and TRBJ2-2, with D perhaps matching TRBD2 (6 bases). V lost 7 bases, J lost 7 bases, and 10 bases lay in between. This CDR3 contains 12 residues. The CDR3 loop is CASTGVIGELFF. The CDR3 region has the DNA TGTGCCAGCACGGGGGTAATCGGGGAGCTGTTTTTT.

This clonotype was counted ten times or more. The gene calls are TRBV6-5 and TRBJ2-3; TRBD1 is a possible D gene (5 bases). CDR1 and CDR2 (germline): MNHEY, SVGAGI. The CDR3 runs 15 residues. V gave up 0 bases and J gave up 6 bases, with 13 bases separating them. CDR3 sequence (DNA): TGTGCCAGCAGTTACTCCCAGGGAACCGCGGATACGCAGTATTTT. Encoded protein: CASSYSQGTADTQYF.

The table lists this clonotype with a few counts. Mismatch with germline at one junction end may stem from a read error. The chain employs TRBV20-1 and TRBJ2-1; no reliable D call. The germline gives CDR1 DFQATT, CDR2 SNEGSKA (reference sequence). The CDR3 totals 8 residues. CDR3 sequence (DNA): TGCAGTGCTCGAGGCCCGATCTTC. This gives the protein CSARGPIF.

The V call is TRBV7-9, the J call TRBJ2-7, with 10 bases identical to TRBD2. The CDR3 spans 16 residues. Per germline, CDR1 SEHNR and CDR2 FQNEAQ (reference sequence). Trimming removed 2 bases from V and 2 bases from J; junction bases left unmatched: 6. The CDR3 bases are TGTGCCAGCAGCTTACGCGGGACTAGCGACCCCTACGAGCAGTACTTC. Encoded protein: CASSLRGTSDPYEQYF.

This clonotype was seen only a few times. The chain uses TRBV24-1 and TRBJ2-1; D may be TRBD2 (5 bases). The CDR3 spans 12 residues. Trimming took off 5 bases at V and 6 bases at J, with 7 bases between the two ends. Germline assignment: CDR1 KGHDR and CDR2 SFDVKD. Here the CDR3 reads CATSVGLNEQFF. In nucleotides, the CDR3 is TGTGCCACCAGTGTAGGACTCAATGAGCAGTTCTTC.

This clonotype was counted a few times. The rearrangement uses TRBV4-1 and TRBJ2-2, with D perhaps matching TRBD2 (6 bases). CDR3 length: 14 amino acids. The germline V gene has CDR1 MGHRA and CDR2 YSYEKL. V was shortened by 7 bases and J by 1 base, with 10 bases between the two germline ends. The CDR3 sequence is CASKAGRNTGELFF. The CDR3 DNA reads TGCGCCAGCAAGGCGGGGCGGAACACCGGGGAGCTGTTTTTT.

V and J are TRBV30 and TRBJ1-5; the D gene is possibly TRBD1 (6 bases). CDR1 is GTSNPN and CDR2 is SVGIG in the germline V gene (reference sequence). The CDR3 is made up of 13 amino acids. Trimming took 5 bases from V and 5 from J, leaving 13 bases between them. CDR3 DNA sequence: TGTGCCTGGGCGGAAGGGGGTCATCAGCCCCAGCATTTT. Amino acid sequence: CAWAEGGHQPQHF.

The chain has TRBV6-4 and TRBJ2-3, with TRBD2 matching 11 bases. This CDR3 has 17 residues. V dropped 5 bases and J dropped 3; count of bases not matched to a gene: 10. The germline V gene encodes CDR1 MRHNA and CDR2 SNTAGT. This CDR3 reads CASSSTSGRLGTDTQYF. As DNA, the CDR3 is TGTGCCAGCAGTTCAACTAGCGGGAGATTGGGTACAGATACGCAGTATTTT.

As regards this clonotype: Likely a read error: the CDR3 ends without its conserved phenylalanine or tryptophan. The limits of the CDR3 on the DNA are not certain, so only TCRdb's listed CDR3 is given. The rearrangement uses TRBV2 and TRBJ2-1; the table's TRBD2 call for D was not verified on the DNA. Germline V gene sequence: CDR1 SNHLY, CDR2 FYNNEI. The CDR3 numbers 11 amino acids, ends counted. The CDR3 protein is CASSELGHTFY.

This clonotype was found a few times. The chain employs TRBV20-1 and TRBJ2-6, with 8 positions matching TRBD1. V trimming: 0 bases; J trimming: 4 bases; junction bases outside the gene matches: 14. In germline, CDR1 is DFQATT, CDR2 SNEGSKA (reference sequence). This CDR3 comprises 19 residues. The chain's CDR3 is CSAREDRTGMRWGANVLTF. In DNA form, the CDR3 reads TGCAGTGCTAGAGAGGATCGGACAGGGATGAGGTGGGGGGCCAACGTCCTGACTTTC.

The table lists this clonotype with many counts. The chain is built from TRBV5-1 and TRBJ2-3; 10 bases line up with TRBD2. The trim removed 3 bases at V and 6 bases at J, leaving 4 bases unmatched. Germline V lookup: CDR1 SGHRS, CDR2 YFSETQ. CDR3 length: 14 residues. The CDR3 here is CASSSGTSDDTQYF. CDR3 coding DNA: TGCGCCAGCAGCTCGGGGACTAGCGACGATACGCAGTATTTT.

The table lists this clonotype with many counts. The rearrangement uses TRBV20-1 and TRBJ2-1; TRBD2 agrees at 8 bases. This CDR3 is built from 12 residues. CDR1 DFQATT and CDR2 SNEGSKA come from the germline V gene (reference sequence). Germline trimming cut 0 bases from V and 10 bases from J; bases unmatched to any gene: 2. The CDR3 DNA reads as TGCAGTGCTAGAGATAGCGGGAAGGAGCAGTTCTTC. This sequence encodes CSARDSGKEQFF.